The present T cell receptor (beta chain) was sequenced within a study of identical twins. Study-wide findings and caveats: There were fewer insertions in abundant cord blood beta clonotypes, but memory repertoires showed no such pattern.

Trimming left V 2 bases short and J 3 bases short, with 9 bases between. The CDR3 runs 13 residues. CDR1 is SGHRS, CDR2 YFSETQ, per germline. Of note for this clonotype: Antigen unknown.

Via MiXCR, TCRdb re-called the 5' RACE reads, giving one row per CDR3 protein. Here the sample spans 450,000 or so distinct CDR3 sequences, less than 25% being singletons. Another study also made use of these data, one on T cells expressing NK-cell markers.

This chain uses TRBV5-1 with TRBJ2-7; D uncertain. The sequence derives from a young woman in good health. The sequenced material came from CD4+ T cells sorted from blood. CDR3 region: CASSFRTNYEQYF. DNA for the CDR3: TGCGCCAGCAGCTTCAGGACCAACTACGAGCAGTACTTC.